This record looks at one TCR beta chain sequence and its context. Trimming stripped 5 bases from V and 3 bases from J, with 13 bases between. The CDR3 spans 14 residues. The germline CDR1 and CDR2 sequences are GTSNPN and SVGIG (reference sequence). This sample was taken from a study of T cell responses to AZD1222 COVID-19 vaccine. Study in general: Recipients boosted at about 4 weeks or about 12 weeks are pooled.

TCRdb's copy holds only in-frame clones and misses some; the assay was immunoSEQ multiplex PCR. This sample has more than 110,000 clones, with 70% to 90% found just once. Sequences were derived from peripheral blood, sampled on day 0 of AZD1222 vaccination. The chain joins TRBV30 to TRBJ1-4; TRBD1 might be the D (5 bases). This clonotype originated in an adult in good health. Here the CDR3 reads CAWGSGGANEKLFF. DNA of the CDR3: TGTGCCTGGGGTTCGGGGGGAGCTAATGAAAAACTGTTTTTT.